Reported below is one T cell receptor (beta chain). Its binding antigen is unknown. No much larger clone is present one base from it, and per-base qualities are unavailable. This specimen belongs to a study of type 1 regulatory T cells listed by TCRdb under 2021. With respect to the entire study: The study characterized an in vitro protocol that generated a Tr1-enriched, alloantigen-specific CD4 T cell product named T-allo10. T-allo10 was being evaluated clinically in patients with hematological malignancies who were receiving allogeneic hematopoietic stem cell transplantation.

For CDR1 and CDR2, the germline V gene (reference sequence) lists MNHEY and SMNVEV. Trimming leaves V shorter by 4 bases and J shorter by 5 bases, with the junction holding 8 bases beyond the gene matches. The CDR3 has 18 amino acids, counting the end cysteine and phenylalanine. Only the CDR3 region is kept as DNA, spanning 54 bases read in frame from base 1. The sequencing machine was an Illumina MiSeq. TCRdb redid the processing of the public reads, applying fastp at Q25 and MiXCR, and retained in-frame beta chains. Merged by CDR3 protein, the rows form single entries marked with the most common genes and DNA. For this sample there are approximately 72,000 distinct CDR3 sequences; roughly three fifths appear just once. Of the sample, 7% to 8.5% is held by the ten largest clones. T-allo10 cells derived from donors were reported to be host alloantigen-specific and anergic, and to suppress in an alloantigen-specific manner.

This clonotype was sampled from a human donor in good health. The sequence links TRBV27 to TRBJ2-2, with 15 bases matching TRBD2. The specimen was cultured T cells, either the whole culture or a sorted T cell fraction (not recorded which). According to the study, the label for this sample's cell subset or site signals: Tr1-enriched cell product generated in vitro against host alloantigens. The DNA sequence is TGTGCCAGCAGTTCCTACCAAGGACTAGCGGGAGGGACCGGGGAGCTGTTTTTT. This yields the protein CASSSYQGLAGGTGELFF.